A selection of T cell receptor beta chains follows, all from one sample in a study of shared T cell receptors in the human thymus. Assay: immunoSEQ multiplex PCR; the TCRdb copy retains only in-frame clones and omits some. The data hold 500,000 to 550,000 clones, with around 78% observed a single time. Another study also made use of these data, one on human thymus T cells.

The specimen sequenced was thymocytes. These receptors were collected from a boy in the first two years of life with a congenital heart defect. CDR3s include the opening cysteine and the closing phenylalanine or tryptophan. The order of the fields is J gene, clone size, V gene, D gene, CDR3 DNA, CDR3 protein. D genes are given only for firm matches. Clone size appears in some rows only: once, few, many, or a class for an expanded clone.

TRBJ2-7 NA TRBV7-6 TRBD2 TGTGCCAGCAGCGGGGGTGGGGCGGGAGTAGGGCTCTACGAGCAGTACTTC CASSGGGAGVGLYEQYF
TRBJ2-1 NA TRBV4-3 NA TGCGCCAGCAGCCAAAACGGAGGGGCACGAGACAATGAGCAGTTCTTC CASSQNGGARDNEQFF
TRBJ1-4 NA TRBV27 NA TGTGCCAGCAGTCCCGGAACAGGGACAACTAATGAAAAACTGTTTTTT CASSPGTGTTNEKLFF
TRBJ2-7 NA TRBV2 TRBD2 TGTGCCAGCAGTGAACACCCCGCTGGACTAGCGGGAGCATGGTACGAGCAGTACTTC CASSEHPAGLAGAWYEQYF
TRBJ2-1 NA TRBV15 TRBD2 TGTGCCACCAGCTCCTCAGGCGGGAGGTACAATGAGCAGTTCTTC CATSSSGGRYNEQFF
TRBJ2-5 NA TRBV5-1 TRBD2 TGCGCCAGCAGCTTTCACACTAGCGGGAGGGCCGAAGAGACCCAGTACTTC CASSFHTSGRAEETQYF
TRBJ1-5 NA TRBV4-1 NA TGCGCCAGCAGCCAAATAACAGCTAGCAATCAGCCCCAGCATTTT CASSQITASNQPQHF
TRBJ2-3 NA TRBV6-1 TRBD1 TGTGCCAGCAGTGAACGGGACAGGGTGTGGGAGCGCACAGATACGCAGTATTTT CASSERDRVWERTDTQYF
TRBJ2-2 NA TRBV4-1 TRBD2 TGCGCCAGCAGCCAAGATCCACGAGCACTAGCGGGAGCGGGGACCGGGGAGCTGTTTTTT CASSQDPRALAGAGTGELFF
TRBJ2-1 NA TRBV5-6 NA TGTGCCAGCAGCGGCAGGGGCGCAGGAAATGAGCAGTTCTTC CASSGRGAGNEQFF
TRBJ1-1 NA TRBV20-1 NA TGCAGTGCTAGAGGCGGAACTGAAGCTTTCTTT CSARGGTEAFF
TRBJ2-7 NA TRBV19 NA TGTGCCAGTAGTAATTACACAGGGTACTACGAGCAGTACTTC CASSNYTGYYEQYF
TRBJ1-1 NA TRBV19 TRBD1 TGTGCCAGTAGTGACGACAGGGAGGAAGCTTTCTTT CASSDDREEAFF
TRBJ1-5 few TRBV19 NA TGTGCCAGTAGTCCAACCCAGGGACATAGCAATCAGCCCCAGCATTTT CASSPTQGHSNQPQHF
TRBJ2-3 few TRBV6-1 TRBD2 TGTGCCACCTCAGCGGGAGGGCCAGGGGATACGCAGTATTTT CATSAGGPGDTQYF
TRBJ2-2 NA TRBV29-1 NA TGCAGCGCTCAAACAGGGAAGCCAAACACCGGGGAGCTGTTTTTT CSAQTGKPNTGELFF
TRBJ2-7 once TRBV4-2 NA TGTGCCAGCAGCCAACTTTCGAACAGGGAGATCCACGAGCAGTACTTC CASSQLSNREIHEQYF
TRBJ2-7 NA TRBV14 TRBD2 TGTGCCAGCAGCCGTGCTGCAATAGCGGGTTCCTACGAGCAGTACTTC CASSRAAIAGSYEQYF
TRBJ2-5 NA TRBV7-9 TRBD2 TGTGCCAGCAGCCGGGGACTAGCGGGGACAGGAGAGACCCAGTACTTC CASSRGLAGTGETQYF
TRBJ1-1 NA TRBV5-6 NA TGTGCCAGCAGCTTGGCGAGTAGAGGGTCTTACACTGAAGCTTTCTTT CASSLASRGSYTEAFF
TRBJ1-2 NA TRBV27 NA TGTGCCAGCAGTTTATCCGCAGGTCCCAGATATGGCTACACCTTC CASSLSAGPRYGYTF
TRBJ1-5 NA TRBV7-9 NA TGTGCCAGCAGCTTGGGACACCCTTATCAGCCCCAGCATTTT CASSLGHPYQPQHF
TRBJ2-1 NA TRBV13 TRBD1 TGTGCCAGCAGCTCCCACGGACAGGGAGAGCAGTTCTTC CASSSHGQGEQFF
TRBJ2-3 once TRBV4-3 NA TGCGCCAGCAGCCAAGATCGGGAGACTTTAACAGATACGCAGTATTTT CASSQDRETLTDTQYF
TRBJ1-5 NA TRBV5-6 TRBD1 TGTGCCAGCAGCAGGGGGACAGGGGGTAGATTTAATCAGCCCCAGCATTTT CASSRGTGGRFNQPQHF
TRBJ1-2 NA TRBV6-1 NA TGTGCTAAGCGGGCCGGAGACCCACCTAACTATGGCTACACCTTC CAKRAGDPPNYGYTF
TRBJ2-5 NA TRBV28 NA TGTGCCAGCAGCCTACTACCTAAAGAGACCCAGTACTTC CASSLLPKETQYF
TRBJ2-1 NA TRBV7-3 TRBD2 TGTGCCAGCAGCTTAGGACTAGCGGGGAACAATGAGCAGTTCTTC CASSLGLAGNNEQFF
TRBJ2-5 NA TRBV25-1 NA TGTGCCAGCAGTACCCCCGGGCAGGGGAAACAAGAGACCCAGTACTTC CASSTPGQGKQETQYF
TRBJ1-5 NA TRBV28 TRBD1 TGTGCCAGCAGTTCCCGGAGGGGGCCGACCTCCTATAGCAATCAGCCCCAGCATTTT CASSSRRGPTSYSNQPQHF
TRBJ1-1 NA TRBV27 NA TGTGCCAGCAGTTTATCCCGTGGCAGGGACTGGAACACTGAAGCTTTCTTT CASSLSRGRDWNTEAFF
TRBJ2-1 NA TRBV2 TRBD1 TGTGCCAGCAGGGATACCCAACGGTGGGGACAGGGCGACAATGAGCAGTTCTTC CASRDTQRWGQGDNEQFF
TRBJ1-2 NA TRBV7-3 TRBD1 TGTGCCAGCAGCTCACAGTTTCGGGACAGGGAAAACTATGGCTACACCTTC CASSSQFRDRENYGYTF
TRBJ2-1 NA TRBV6-1 NA TGTGCCAGCAGTGAAGCGGGGGGACGGTACAATGAGCAGTTCTTC CASSEAGGRYNEQFF
TRBJ2-7 NA TRBV7-9 NA TGTGCCAGCAGCTTAGGAGGACTCCCACCCTCCGAGCAGTACTTC CASSLGGLPPSEQYF